Below are 9 T cell receptor beta chains sequenced from a single sample in a study of cytomegalovirus exposure and HLA in healthy donors. PCR employed 60 Vbeta and 13 Jbeta primers. TCRdb's table, derived via immunoSEQ multiplex PCR, lists solely in-frame clones and lacks some. The table lists roughly 60,000 clones, about 80% of them singletons. The source material was PBMCs. Receptor source: a female donor in good health and CMV-seronegative.

This chain's CDR3 is CAGQVLSTDTQYF. CDR3 nucleotides: TGTGCCGGACAGGTTCTAAGCACAGATACGCAGTATTTT. The J gene is TRBJ2-3, the V gene TRBV7-9, with 7 nucleotides matching TRBD1. There are 13 residues in the CDR3. The V and J ends lost 11 bases and 0 bases, in that order; junction bases with no gene match: 5. CDR1 SEHNR and CDR2 FQNEAQ come from the germline V gene (reference sequence).

This chain connects TRBV7-2 to TRBJ1-1; no reliable D call. The CDR3 is 14 residues long. Trimming cost V 2 bases and J 1 base, with 8 bases left between them. The germline gives CDR1 SGHTA, CDR2 FQGNSA. CDR3 region: CASSLMSGNTEAFF. The CDR3 nucleotides read TGTGCCAGCAGCTTAATGTCGGGGAACACTGAAGCTTTCTTT. Using reference TRBV7-2 and TRBJ1-1 for the parts outside the CDR3, the full variable domain is GAGVSQSPSNKVTEKGKDVELRCDPISGHTALYWYRQSLGQGLEFLIYFQGNSAPDKSGLPSDRFSAERTGGSVSTLTIQRTQQEDSAVYLCASSLMSGNTEAFFGQGTRLTVV.

The gene calls are TRBV10-1 and TRBJ1-5; 8 nucleotides line up with TRBD1. V lost 9 bases and J lost 5; bases outside the gene matches: 3. CDR3 size: 12 residues. From germline, CDR1 is WNHNN and CDR2 SYGVQD (reference sequence). DNA for the CDR3: TGCGCCAGTGGACAGGGCGATCAGCCCCAGCATTTT. Amino acid sequence: CASGQGDQPQHF.

CDR3 loop: CASSLVEGGVRGAGELFF. In DNA, the CDR3 is TGTGCCAGCAGCTTAGTAGAGGGGGGGGTACGGGGCGCCGGGGAGCTGTTTTTT. V is TRBV11-3 and J is TRBJ2-2, with a possible D match to TRBD2 (7 bases). The CDR3 loop spans 18 amino acids. CDR1 SGHNT and CDR2 YENEEA come from the germline V gene. The ends were cut back, 1 base at V and 6 bases at J, with 21 bases in the middle.

V and J are TRBV28 and TRBJ1-6, with 7 bases matching TRBD1. J gave up 0 bases and V 8 bases, and 10 bases lay outside the gene matches. From germline, CDR1 is MDHEN and CDR2 SYDVKM. The CDR3 has 17 residues. The CDR3 bases are TGTGCCAGCGGGGACAGAAGAAAGAGCTCCTATAATTCACCCCTCCACTTT. Amino acid sequence: CASGDRRKSSYNSPLHF. Drawing the rest from reference TRBV28 and TRBJ1-6, the complete variable domain is DVKVTQSSRYLVKRTGEKVFLECVQDMDHENMFWYRQDPGLGLRLIYFSYDVKMKEKGDIPEGYSVSREKKERFSLILESASTNQTSMYLCASGDRRKSSYNSPLHFGNGTRLTVT.

This CDR3 reads CASSPGQGAYGYTF. The CDR3 bases are TGTGCCAGCTCACCCGGACAGGGGGCGTATGGCTACACCTTC. This chain uses TRBV18 with TRBJ1-2, with 11 positions matching TRBD1. Germline V gene sequence: CDR1 KGHSH, CDR2 LQKENI. The CDR3 has 14 residues. Losses at the gene ends were 3 bases for V and 5 bases for J; bases not matched to a gene: 2.

Comments on this clone: The sample holds other DNA sequences that translate to the same CDR3. The chain carries TRBV29-1 and TRBJ1-1, with a weak D call TRBD1 (5 bases). Germline values: CDR1 SQVTM, CDR2 ANQGSEA. Trimming shortened V by 6 bases and J by 5 bases, and 7 bases separated the two germline ends. The CDR3 is 10 residues long. As DNA, the CDR3 is TGCAGCGTCGGGGGTACTGAAGCTTTCTTT. Protein product: CSVGGTEAFF.

The chain employs TRBV4-3 and TRBJ2-7, with D possibly being TRBD2 (6 bases). V was cut by 0 bases and J by 7 bases, with 10 bases left in between. The germline V gene encodes CDR1 LGHNA and CDR2 YSLEER. The CDR3 contains 13 residues. The CDR3 coding sequence is TGCGCCAGCAGCCAAGACGTAGGGAGGGAGCAGTACTTC. It yields the protein CASSQDVGREQYF.

This clone appeared once. V usage is TRBV2 and J usage is TRBJ1-2; TRBD1 matches 7 bases. This CDR3 comprises 12 residues. Losses at the gene ends were 6 bases for V and 6 bases for J; bases not matched to a gene: 4. Looked up from germline, CDR1 is SNHLY and CDR2 is FYNNEI. CDR3 DNA sequence: TGTGCCAGCAGACATACAGGGGATGGCTACACCTTC. It encodes CASRHTGDGYTF.